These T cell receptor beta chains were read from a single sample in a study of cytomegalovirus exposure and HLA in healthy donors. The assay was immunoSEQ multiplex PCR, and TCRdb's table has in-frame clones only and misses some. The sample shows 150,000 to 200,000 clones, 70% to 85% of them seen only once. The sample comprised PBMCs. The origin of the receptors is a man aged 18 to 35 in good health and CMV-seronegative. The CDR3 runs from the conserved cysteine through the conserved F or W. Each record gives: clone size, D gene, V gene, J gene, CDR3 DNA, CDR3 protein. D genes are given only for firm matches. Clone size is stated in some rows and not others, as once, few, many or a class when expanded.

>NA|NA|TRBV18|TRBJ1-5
TGTGCCAGCTCACCACCGATAGGCAGGGTAGGCAATCAGCCCCAGCATTTT
CASSPPIGRVGNQPQHF
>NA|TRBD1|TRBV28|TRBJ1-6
TGTGCCAGCAGTTTACGACAGGGGGGGTCACCCCTCCACTTT
CASSLRQGGSPLHF
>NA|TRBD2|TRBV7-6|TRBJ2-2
TGTGCCAGCAGCACCCTAGCGGGAGGGTCGGACACCGGGGAGCTGTTTTTT
CASSTLAGGSDTGELFF
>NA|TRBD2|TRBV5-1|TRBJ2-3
TGCGCCAGCAGCTCGGGACTAGCGGGAGTCCCCGCTAGCACAGATACGCAGTATTTT
CASSSGLAGVPASTDTQYF
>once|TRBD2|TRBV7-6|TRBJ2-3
TGTGCCAGCAGCCCCATAGCGGGAAGCACAGATACGCAGTATTTT
CASSPIAGSTDTQYF
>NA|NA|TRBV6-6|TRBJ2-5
TGTGCCAGCAGTTACTCCAGGGTTCAAGAGACCCAGTACTTC
CASSYSRVQETQYF
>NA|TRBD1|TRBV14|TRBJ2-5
TGTGCCAGCAGCCAAGCGAGAGGACAGGGGGCGCGTCCTCCAGAGACCCAGTACTTC
CASSQARGQGARPPETQYF
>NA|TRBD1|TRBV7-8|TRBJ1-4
TGTGCCAGCAGAGAGCACCCTGACAGGGCCAGGAATGAAAAACTGTTTTTT
CASREHPDRARNEKLFF
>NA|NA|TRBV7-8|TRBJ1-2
TGTGCCAGCAGCTTAGGACGAGGGGGCTACACCTTC
CASSLGRGGYTF
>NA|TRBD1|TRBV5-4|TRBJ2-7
TGTGCCAGCAGCTCGAGACAGGGGGCCCTGGTCTACGAGCAGTACTTC
CASSSRQGALVYEQYF
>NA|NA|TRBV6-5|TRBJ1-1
TGTGCCAGCACCCTGACAGGGAACACTGAAGCTTTCTTT
CASTLTGNTEAFF
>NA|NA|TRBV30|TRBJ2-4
TGTGCCTGGACTCAAGGAGGGAACATTCAGTACTTC
CAWTQGGNIQYF
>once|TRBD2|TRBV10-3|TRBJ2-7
TGTGCCATCAGTGAGTCTAGCGGGAGCGAATACGAGCAGTACTTC
CAISESSGSEYEQYF
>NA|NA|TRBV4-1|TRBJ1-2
TGCGCCAGCAGCCAAGAGTTTCTGCGGTCGGCGCGCTATGGCTACACCTTC
CASSQEFLRSARYGYTF
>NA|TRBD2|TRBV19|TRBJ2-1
TGTGCCAGTATCACTAGCGGAGGCTCCTACAATGAGCAGTTCTTC
CASITSGGSYNEQFF
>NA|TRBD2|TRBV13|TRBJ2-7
TGTGCCAGCAGCTTCATTAGCGGGAGAGTCTACGAGCAGTACTTC
CASSFISGRVYEQYF
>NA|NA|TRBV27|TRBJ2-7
TGTGCCAGCAGTTACCGGGGAGCCTACGAGCAGTACTTC
CASSYRGAYEQYF
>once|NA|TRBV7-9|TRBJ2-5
TGTGCCAGCAGTTTTACGGGACACCAACAAGAGACCCAGTACTTC
CASSFTGHQQETQYF
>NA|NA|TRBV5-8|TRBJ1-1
TGTGCCAGCAGCTTACCTCGCGGAGGACTGCTTGGCACTGAAGCTTTCTTT
CASSLPRGGLLGTEAFF
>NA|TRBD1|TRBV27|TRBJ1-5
TGTGCCAGCAGTCCCTGGATGGGACAGGGGGCGAGTCAGCCCCAGCATTTT
CASSPWMGQGASQPQHF
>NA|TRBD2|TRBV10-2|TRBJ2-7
TGCGCCAGCACCTTCTCCCTTGGGAGGGGCGAGCAGTACTTC
CASTFSLGRGEQYF
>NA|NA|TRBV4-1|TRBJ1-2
TGCGCCAGCAGCCAAGTCCCATTAGCTAACTATGGCTACACCTTC
CASSQVPLANYGYTF
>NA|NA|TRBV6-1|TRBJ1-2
TGTGCCAGCAGTCACCAGGCTAACTATGGCTACACCTTC
CASSHQANYGYTF
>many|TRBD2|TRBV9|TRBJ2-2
TGTGCCAGCAGCGTAGAGGGACTAGCGAACACCGGGGAGCTGTTTTTT
CASSVEGLANTGELFF
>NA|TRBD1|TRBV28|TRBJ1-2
TGTGCCAGCAGTTCCGGGACAGGGGAGAGTAAAAACGGCTACACCTTC
CASSSGTGESKNGYTF
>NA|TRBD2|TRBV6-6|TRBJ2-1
TGTGCCAGCGAAGCGGGGTGGACTGATTCCTACAATGAGCAGTTCTTC
CASEAGWTDSYNEQFF
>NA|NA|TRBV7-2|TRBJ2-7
TGTGCCAGCAGCTCCCAGGGGTACGAGCAGTACTTC
CASSSQGYEQYF
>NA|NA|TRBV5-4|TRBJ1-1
TGTGCCAGCAGCTTTAACCTTATACTCAACACTGAAGCTTTCTTT
CASSFNLILNTEAFF
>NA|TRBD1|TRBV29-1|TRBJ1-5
TGCAGCGTTGCGGAACAGGGGCGACAGCCCCAGCATTTT
CSVAEQGRQPQHF
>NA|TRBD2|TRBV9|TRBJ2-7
TGTGCCAGCAGCCTTGGTAAGGGCGGGAGCGAGCAGTACTTC
CASSLGKGGSEQYF
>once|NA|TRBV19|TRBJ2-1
TGTGCCAGTAGTATTATATCCTACAATGAGCAGTTCTTC
CASSIISYNEQFF
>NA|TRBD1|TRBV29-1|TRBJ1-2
TGCAGCGTGGAGGGGGCCGGGAGCTATGGCTTCACCTTC
CSVEGAGSYGFTF
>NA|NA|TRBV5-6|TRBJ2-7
TGTGCCAGCAGCTTGTGGGGCGGGAACTCCTACGAGCAGTACTTC
CASSLWGGNSYEQYF
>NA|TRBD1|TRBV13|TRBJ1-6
TGTGCCAGCAGCTTTTTTCGGACAGGGGATTCCCCCCTCCACTTT
CASSFFRTGDSPLHF
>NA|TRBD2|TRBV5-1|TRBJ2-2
TGCGCCAGCAGCCCACAAGGGCGGGGGGGTTCCACCGGGGAGCTGTTTTTT
CASSPQGRGGSTGELFF
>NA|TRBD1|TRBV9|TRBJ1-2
TGTGCCAGCAGCGTCGCCGGGACAGCGAGCTACACCTTC
CASSVAGTASYTF
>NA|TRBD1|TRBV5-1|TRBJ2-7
TGCGCCAGCAGGGACAGGGGCTCCTACGAGCAGTACTTC
CASRDRGSYEQYF
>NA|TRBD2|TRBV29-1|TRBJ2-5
TGCAGCGTTGGGAGGGGGAGGTTAGCGGGAGTGAAAGAGACCCAGTACTTC
CSVGRGRLAGVKETQYF
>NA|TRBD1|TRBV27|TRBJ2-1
TGTGCCAGCAGTTCTACAGGGGGCATCTACAATGAGCAGTTCTTC
CASSSTGGIYNEQFF
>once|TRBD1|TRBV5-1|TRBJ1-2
TGCGCCAGCAGTTCGACAGGGGGCTATGGCTACACCTTC
CASSSTGGYGYTF
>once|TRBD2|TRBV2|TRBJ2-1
TGTGCCAGCAGCGCCACTAGCGATGAGCAGTTCTTC
CASSATSDEQFF
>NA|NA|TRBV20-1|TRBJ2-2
TGCAGTGCTACGGGGGACGGGGAGCTGTTTTTT
CSATGDGELFF
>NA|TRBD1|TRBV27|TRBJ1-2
TGTGCCAGCAGTAGACAGGGACAGGGGTATGGCTACACCTTC
CASSRQGQGYGYTF
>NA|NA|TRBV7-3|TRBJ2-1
TGTGCCAGCAGCTATCAGTCATACAATGAGCAGTTCTTC
CASSYQSYNEQFF
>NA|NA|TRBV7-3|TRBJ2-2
TGTGCCAGCAGCTCGCTGAGCGGTGAGAACACCGGGGAGCTGTTTTTT
CASSSLSGENTGELFF
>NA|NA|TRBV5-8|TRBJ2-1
TGTGCCAGCAGCCCCTCGAATGAGCAGTTCTTC
CASSPSNEQFF
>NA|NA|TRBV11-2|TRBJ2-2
TGTGCCAGCAGCTTAGTTGACGGCGGGTTGTCGGGGGAGCTGTTTTTT
CASSLVDGGLSGELFF
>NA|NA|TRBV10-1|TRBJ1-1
TGCGCCAGCAGTGATCGCTGGGGCACAGAAGCTTTCTTT
CASSDRWGTEAFF
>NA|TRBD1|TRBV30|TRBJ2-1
TGTGCCTGGAGTGGGAGGGGGGGGACAGGGAGGTTCTTC
CAWSGRGGTGRFF
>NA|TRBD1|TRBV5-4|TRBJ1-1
TGTGCCAGCAGCTCCATACAGGGGTCGCAGAACACTGAAGCTTTCTTT
CASSSIQGSQNTEAFF
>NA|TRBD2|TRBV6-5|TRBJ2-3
TGTGCCAGCAGTTTCGGGACTAGCGTGATGCAAGATATGCAGTATTTT
CASSFGTSVMQDMQYF
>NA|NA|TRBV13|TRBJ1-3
TGTGCCATTCCGTCCAGCTCTGGAAACACCATATATTTT
CAIPSSSGNTIYF
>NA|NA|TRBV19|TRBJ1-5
TGTGCCAGTAGTAAACAGGAGAATCAGCCCCAGCATTTT
CASSKQENQPQHF